Only a few counts were recorded for the clone carrying this T cell receptor beta chain. Its matching antigen is unknown. This sample was included in a study of identical twins. Study results and limitations: Abundant beta clonotypes from cord blood had fewer insertions, unlike memory repertoires, which showed none. Part of the zero-insertion signal could reflect confounding by invariant MAIT and iNKT cells. The study based its conclusions on cross-sectional statistical analysis and did not follow the same donors. An excess of low generation probability was shown by twin-shared out-of-frame alpha sequences.

TCRdb re-called the 5' RACE reads with MiXCR, one entry per CDR3 protein. Here the sample spans approximately 230,000 distinct CDR3 sequences, 11% to 15% being singletons. CDR3 length equals 15 residues. From germline, CDR1 is DFQATT and CDR2 SNEGSKA (reference sequence). The V end was cut by 6 bases, the J end by 3 bases, with 21 bases between. Material: memory (CD45RO+) T cells sorted from blood. The TCR sequence derives from a woman younger than 30 in good health. This chain connects TRBV20-1 to TRBJ2-7; D could derive from TRBD1 or TRBD2 (5 bases each). The CDR3 loop is CSANDLFTRGYEQYF. DNA for the CDR3: TGCAGTGCAAACGATCTGTTTACGAGGGGCTACGAGCAGTACTTC.